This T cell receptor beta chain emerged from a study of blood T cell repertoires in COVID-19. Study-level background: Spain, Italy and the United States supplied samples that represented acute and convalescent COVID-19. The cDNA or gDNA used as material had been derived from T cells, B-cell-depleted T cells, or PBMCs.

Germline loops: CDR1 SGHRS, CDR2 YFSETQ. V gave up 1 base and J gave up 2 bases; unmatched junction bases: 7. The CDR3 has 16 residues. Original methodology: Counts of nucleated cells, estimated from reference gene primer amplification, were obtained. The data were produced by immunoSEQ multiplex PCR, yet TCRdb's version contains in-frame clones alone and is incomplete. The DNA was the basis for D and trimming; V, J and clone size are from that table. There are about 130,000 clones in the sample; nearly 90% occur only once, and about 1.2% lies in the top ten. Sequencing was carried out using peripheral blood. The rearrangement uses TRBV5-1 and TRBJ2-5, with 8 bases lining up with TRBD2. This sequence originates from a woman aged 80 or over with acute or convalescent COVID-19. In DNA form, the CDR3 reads TGCGCCAGCAGCTTGAATCTAGCGGGTAGACAAGAGACCCAGTACTTC. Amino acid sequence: CASSLNLAGRQETQYF.